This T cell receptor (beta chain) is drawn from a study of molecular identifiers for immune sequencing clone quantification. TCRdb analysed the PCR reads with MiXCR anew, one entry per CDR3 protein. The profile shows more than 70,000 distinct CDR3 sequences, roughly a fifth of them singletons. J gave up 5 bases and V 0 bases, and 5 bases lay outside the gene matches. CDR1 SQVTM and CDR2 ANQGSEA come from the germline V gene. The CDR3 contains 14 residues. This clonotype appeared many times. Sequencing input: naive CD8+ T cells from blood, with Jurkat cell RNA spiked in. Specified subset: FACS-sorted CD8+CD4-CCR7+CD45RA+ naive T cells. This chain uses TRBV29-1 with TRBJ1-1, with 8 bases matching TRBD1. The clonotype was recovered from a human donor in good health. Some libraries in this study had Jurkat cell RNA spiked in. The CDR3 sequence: CSVEDDRGGTEAFF. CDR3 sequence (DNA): TGCAGCGTTGAAGATGACAGGGGTGGGACTGAAGCTTTCTTT.